This T cell receptor (beta chain) was captured by sequencing in a study of response to subunit inactivated influenza vaccine. Study results and limitations: Authors suggested that a seasonal influenza vaccination recruits few new T cells each time.

TCRdb reanalysed the RT-PCR reads using MiXCR and keeps one entry per CDR3 protein. The repertoire holds around 520,000 distinct CDR3 sequences, with roughly 10% as singletons. The sample holds a few counts of this clonotype. Its antigen remains unidentified. Germline V gene sequence: CDR1 SEHNR, CDR2 FQNEAQ (reference sequence). The CDR3 runs 16 residues. Trimming pared 5 bases from V and 5 bases from J, leaving 21 bases between. This material consisted of PBMCs from blood, taken on the day of vaccination. The V gene is TRBV7-9, the J gene TRBJ1-2; a possible D gene is TRBD1 (5 bases). This sequence originates from a man in his forties or fifties who received an inactivated influenza vaccine. The CDR3 DNA follows: TGTGCCAGCAGCGAGGGACCGGGTCAATCGCTATATGGCTACACCTTC. It encodes CASSEGPGQSLYGYTF.